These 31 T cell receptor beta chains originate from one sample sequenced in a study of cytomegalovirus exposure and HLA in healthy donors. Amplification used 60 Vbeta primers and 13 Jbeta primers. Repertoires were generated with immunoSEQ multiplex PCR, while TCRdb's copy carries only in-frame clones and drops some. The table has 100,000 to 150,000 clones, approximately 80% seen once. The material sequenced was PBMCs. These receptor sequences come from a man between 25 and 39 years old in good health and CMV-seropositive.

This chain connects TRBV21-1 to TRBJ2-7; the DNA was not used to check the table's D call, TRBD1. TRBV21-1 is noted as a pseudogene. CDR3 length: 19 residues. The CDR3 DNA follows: TGTGCCAGCAGCGGGCCGGTTCGGCTGTACAGAAAAAGGGGGTACGAGCAGTACTTC. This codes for CASSGPVRLYRKRGYEQYF.

In DNA, the CDR3 is TGTGCCAGCAGAGCAGGGAGGGCGCGCGAATACAATGAGCAGTTCTTC. This encodes CASRAGRAREYNEQFF. This rearrangement joins TRBV28 to TRBJ2-1, with TRBD2 matching over 7 bases. The CDR3 runs to 16 residues. J lost 4 bases, V lost 6 bases, and 12 bases had no gene match. CDR1 is MDHEN, CDR2 SYDVKM, per germline.

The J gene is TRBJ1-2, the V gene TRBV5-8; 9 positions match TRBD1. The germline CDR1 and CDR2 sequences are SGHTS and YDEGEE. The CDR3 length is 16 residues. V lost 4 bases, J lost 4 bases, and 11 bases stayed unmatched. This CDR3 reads CASSPPPGQGVYGYTF. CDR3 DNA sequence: TGTGCCAGCAGCCCCCCTCCGGGACAGGGAGTCTATGGCTACACCTTC.

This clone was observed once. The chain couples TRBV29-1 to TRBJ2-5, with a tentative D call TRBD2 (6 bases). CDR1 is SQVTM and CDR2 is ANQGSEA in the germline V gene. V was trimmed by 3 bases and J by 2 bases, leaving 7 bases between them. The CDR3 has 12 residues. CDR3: CSVDGGQETQYF. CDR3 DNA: TGCAGCGTTGATGGAGGGCAAGAGACCCAGTACTTC.

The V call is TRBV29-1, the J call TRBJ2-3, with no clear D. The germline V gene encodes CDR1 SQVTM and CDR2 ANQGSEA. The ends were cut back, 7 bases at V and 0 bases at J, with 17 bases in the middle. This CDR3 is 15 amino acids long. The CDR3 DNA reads TGCAGCGCCCAAATGGCCGGAGCAAGCACAGATACGCAGTATTTT. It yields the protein CSAQMAGASTDTQYF.

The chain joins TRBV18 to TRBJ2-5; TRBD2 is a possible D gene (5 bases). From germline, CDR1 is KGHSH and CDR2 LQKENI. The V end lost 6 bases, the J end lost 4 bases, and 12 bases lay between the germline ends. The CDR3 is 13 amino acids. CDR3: CASSPTRLETQYF. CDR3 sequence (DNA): TGTGCCAGCTCCCCCACTAGATTAGAGACCCAGTACTTC. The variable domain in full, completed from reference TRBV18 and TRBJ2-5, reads NAGVMQNPRHLVRRRGQEARLRCSPMKGHSHVYWYRQLPEEGLKFMVYLQKENIIDESGMPKERFSAEFPKEGPSILRIQQVVRGDSAAYFCASSPTRLETQYFGPGTRLLVL.

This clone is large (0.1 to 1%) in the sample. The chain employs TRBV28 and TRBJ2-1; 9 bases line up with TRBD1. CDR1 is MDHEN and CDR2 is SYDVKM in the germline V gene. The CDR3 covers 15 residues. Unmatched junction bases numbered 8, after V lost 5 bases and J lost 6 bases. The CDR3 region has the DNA TGTGCCAGCAGTCCGGGGACAGGGACCACCAATGAGCAGTTCTTC. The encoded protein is CASSPGTGTTNEQFF.

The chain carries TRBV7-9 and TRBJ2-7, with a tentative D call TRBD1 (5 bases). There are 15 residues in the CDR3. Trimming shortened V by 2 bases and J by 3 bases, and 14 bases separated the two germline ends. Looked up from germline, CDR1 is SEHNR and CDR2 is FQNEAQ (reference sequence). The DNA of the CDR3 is TGTGCCAGCAGCTTACTAAAGGGGAAACACTACGAGCAGTACTTC. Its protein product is CASSLLKGKHYEQYF.

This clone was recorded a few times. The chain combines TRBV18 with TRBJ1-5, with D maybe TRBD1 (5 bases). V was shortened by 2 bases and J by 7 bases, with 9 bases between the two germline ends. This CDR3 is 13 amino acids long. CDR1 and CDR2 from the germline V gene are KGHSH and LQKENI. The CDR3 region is CASSPLGGQPQHF. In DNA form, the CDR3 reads TGTGCCAGCTCACCATTGGGGGGACAGCCCCAGCATTTT. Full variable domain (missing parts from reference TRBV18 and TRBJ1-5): NAGVMQNPRHLVRRRGQEARLRCSPMKGHSHVYWYRQLPEEGLKFMVYLQKENIIDESGMPKERFSAEFPKEGPSILRIQQVVRGDSAAYFCASSPLGGQPQHFGDGTRLSIL.

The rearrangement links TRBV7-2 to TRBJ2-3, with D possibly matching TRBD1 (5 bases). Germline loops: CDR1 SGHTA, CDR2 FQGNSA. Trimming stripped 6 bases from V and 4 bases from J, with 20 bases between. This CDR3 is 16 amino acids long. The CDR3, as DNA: TGTGCCAGCAGACCAGCAGGGCTCCTACGGGCAGATACGCAGTATTTT. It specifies CASRPAGLLRADTQYF.

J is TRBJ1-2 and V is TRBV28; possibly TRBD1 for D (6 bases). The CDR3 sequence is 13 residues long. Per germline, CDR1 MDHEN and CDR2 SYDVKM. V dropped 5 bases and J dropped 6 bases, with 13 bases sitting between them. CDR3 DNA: TGTGCCAGCAGTCGAGGGGGAAGGAATGGCTACACCTTC. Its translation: CASSRGGRNGYTF.

CDR3 protein: CASSEALGGRAIGDEQFF. The CDR3 DNA reads as TGTGCCAGCAGTGAAGCGCTGGGCGGGAGGGCCATAGGGGATGAGCAGTTCTTC. The V and J genes are TRBV2 and TRBJ2-1; 9 bases are shared with TRBD2. Germline assignment: CDR1 SNHLY and CDR2 FYNNEI. The CDR3 totals 18 residues. J lost 8 bases, V lost 0 bases, and 14 bases had no gene match.

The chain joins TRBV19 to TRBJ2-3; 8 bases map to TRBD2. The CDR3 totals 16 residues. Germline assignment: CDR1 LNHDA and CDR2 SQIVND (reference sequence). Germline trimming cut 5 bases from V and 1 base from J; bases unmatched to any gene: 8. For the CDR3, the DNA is TGTGCCAGTAGTCTTCGGACTAGCAGACGCACAGATACGCAGTATTTT. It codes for CASSLRTSRRTDTQYF.

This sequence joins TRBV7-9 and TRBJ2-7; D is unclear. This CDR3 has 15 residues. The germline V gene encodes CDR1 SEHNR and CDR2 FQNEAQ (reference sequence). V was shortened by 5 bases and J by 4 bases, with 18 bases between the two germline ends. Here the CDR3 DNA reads TGTGCCAGCAGCAGAGCCGGAGCAGCTCCATACGAGCAGTACTTC. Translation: CASSRAGAAPYEQYF. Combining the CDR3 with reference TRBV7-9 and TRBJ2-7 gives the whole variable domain DTGVSQNPRHKITKRGQNVTFRCDPISEHNRLYWYRQTLGQGPEFLTYFQNEAQLEKSRLLSDRFSAERPKGSFSTLEIQRTEQGDSAMYLCASSRAGAAPYEQYFGPGTRLTVT.

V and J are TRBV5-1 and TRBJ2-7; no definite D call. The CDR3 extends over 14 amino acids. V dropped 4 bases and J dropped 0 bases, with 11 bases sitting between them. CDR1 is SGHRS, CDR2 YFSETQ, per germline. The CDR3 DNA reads TGCGCCAGCAGCCCCAGGATTTCCTCCTACGAGCAGTACTTC. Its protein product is CASSPRISSYEQYF. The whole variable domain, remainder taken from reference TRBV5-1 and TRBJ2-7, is KAGVTQTPRYLIKTRGQQVTLSCSPISGHRSVSWYQQTPGQGLQFLFEYFSETQRNKGNFPGRFSGRQFSNSRSEMNVSTLELGDSALYLCASSPRISSYEQYFGPGTRLTVT.

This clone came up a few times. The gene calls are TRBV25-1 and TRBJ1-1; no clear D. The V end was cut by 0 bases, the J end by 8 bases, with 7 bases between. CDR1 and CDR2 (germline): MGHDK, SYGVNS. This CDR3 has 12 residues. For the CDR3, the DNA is TGTGCCAGCAGTGAATATGGGGAGGAAGCTTTCTTT. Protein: CASSEYGEEAFF. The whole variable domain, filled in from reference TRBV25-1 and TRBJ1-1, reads EADIYQTPRYLVIGTGKKITLECSQTMGHDKMYWYQQDPGMELHLIHYSYGVNSTEKGDLSSESTVSRIRTEHFPLTLESARPSHTSQYLCASSEYGEEAFFGQGTRLTVV.

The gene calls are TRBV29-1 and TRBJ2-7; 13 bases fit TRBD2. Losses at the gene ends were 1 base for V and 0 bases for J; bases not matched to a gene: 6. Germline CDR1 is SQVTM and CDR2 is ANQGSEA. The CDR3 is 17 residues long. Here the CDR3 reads CSVEVGLAGINSYEQYF. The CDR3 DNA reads TGCAGCGTTGAAGTGGGACTAGCGGGAATTAACTCCTACGAGCAGTACTTC.

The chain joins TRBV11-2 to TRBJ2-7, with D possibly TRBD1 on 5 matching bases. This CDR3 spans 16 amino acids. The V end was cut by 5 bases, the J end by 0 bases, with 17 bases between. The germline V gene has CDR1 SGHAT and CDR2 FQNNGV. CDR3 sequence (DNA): TGTGCCAGCAGCCCGATAAGGTGGCAGGGCTCCTACGAGCAGTACTTC. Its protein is CASSPIRWQGSYEQYF.

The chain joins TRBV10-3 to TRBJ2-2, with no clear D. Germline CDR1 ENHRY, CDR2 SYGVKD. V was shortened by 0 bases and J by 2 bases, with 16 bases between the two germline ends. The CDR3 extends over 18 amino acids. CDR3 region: CAISESLERFDNTGELFF. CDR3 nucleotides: TGTGCCATCAGTGAGTCTTTGGAGAGGTTTGACAACACCGGGGAGCTGTTTTTT.

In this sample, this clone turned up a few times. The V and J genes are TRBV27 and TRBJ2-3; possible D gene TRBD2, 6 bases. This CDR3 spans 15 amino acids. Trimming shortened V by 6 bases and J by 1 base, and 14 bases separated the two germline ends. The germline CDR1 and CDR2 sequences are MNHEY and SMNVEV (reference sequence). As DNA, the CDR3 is TGTGCCAGCAGCCCCCTGACGGGAGGCACAGATACGCAGTATTTT. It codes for CASSPLTGGTDTQYF.

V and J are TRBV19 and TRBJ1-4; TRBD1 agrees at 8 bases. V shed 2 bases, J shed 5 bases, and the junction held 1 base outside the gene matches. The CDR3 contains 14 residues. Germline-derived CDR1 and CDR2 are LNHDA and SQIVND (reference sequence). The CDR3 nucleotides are TGTGCCAGTAGTATACGGACAGGGAATGAAAAACTGTTTTTT. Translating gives CASSIRTGNEKLFF.

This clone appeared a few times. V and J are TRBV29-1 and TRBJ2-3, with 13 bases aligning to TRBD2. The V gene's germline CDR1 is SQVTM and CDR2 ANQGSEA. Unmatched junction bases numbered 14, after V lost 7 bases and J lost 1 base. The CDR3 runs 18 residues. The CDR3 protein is CSAMGLAGSVGGTDTQYF. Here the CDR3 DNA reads TGCAGCGCGATGGGACTAGCGGGATCGGTGGGGGGCACAGATACGCAGTATTTT.

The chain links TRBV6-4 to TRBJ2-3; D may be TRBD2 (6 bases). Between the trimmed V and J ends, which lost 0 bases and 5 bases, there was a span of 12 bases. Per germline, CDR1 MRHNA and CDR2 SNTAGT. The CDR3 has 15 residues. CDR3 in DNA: TGTGCCAGCAGTGACTCTCCCGGAGCGGGAGATACGCAGTATTTT. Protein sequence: CASSDSPGAGDTQYF.

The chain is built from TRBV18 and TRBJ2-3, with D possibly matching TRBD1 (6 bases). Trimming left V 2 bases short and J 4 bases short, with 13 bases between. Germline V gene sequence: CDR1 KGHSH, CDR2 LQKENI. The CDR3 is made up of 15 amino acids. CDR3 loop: CASSPSRGSPDTQYF. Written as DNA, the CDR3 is TGTGCCAGCTCACCAAGCAGGGGAAGTCCAGATACGCAGTATTTT.

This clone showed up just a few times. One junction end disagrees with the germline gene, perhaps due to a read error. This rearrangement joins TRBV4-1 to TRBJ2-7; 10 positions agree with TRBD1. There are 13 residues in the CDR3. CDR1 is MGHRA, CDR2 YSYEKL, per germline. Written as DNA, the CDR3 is TGCGCCAGCAGCACCGGGACAGGGGAGCATCGGAACTTC. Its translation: CASSTGTGEHRNF.

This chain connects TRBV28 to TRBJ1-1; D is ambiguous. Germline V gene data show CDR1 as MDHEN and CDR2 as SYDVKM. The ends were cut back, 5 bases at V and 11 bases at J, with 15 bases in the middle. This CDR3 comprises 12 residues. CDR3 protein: CASSLGRFAAFF. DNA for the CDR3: TGTGCCAGCAGTCTAGGGAGGTTTGCGGCTTTCTTT. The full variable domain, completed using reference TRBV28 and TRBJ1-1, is DVKVTQSSRYLVKRTGEKVFLECVQDMDHENMFWYRQDPGLGLRLIYFSYDVKMKEKGDIPEGYSVSREKKERFSLILESASTNQTSMYLCASSLGRFAAFFGQGTRLTVV.

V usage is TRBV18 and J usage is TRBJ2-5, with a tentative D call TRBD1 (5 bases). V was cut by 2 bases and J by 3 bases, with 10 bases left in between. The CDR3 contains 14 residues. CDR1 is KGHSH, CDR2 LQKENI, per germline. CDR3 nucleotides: TGTGCCAGCTCACCAGAGACAGTTAAAGAGACCCAGTACTTC. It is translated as CASSPETVKETQYF.

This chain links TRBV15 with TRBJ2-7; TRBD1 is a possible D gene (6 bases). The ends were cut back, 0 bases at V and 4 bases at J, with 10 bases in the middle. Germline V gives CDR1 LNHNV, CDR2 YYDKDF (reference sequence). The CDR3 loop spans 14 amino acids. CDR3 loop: CATSRDQGRYEQYF. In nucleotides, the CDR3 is TGTGCCACCAGCAGAGACCAGGGGCGGTACGAGCAGTACTTC.

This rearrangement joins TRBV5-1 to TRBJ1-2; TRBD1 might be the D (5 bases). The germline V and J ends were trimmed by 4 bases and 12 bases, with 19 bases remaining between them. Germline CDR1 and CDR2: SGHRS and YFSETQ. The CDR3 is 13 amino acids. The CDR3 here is CASSGDLGHSHTF. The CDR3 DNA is TGCGCCAGCAGCGGAGACCTCGGACACAGTCACACCTTC.

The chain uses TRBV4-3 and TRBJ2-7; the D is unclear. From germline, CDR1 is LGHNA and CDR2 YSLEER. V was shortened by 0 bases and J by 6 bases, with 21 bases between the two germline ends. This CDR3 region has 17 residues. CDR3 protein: CASSQDRVSFTSTEQYF. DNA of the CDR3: TGCGCCAGCAGCCAAGATCGGGTCTCCTTCACAAGTACCGAGCAGTACTTC.

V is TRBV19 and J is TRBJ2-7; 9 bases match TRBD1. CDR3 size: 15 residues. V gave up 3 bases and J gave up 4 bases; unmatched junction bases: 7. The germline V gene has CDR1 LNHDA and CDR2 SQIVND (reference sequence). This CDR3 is CASSIMGQGRYEQYF. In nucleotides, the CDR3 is TGTGCCAGTAGTATTATGGGACAGGGAAGATACGAGCAGTACTTC.